This T cell receptor beta chain came from a study of cytomegalovirus exposure and HLA in healthy donors. In nominal health when sampled, donors likely had unrecorded immune exposures nonetheless. General study results and limits: Sequencing likely generated an artifact that appeared as a cluster of highly shared sequence variants. Indistinguishable V segments, including TRBV6-2 and TRBV6-3, were excluded. Later, TCR association rates were found to vary by HLA locus, highest for DRB1 and lowest for HLA-C.

V was cut by 0 bases and J by 2 bases, with 8 bases left in between. Germline V gene lookup returns CDR1 MNHNY and CDR2 SVGAGI (reference sequence). CDR3 length: 14 amino acids. The PCR made use of 60 Vbeta and 13 Jbeta primers. The table came from immunoSEQ multiplex PCR; TCRdb's copy has only in-frame clones and leaves some out. Here the sample spans about 43,000 clones, 55% to 75% being singletons. For this clone: What it binds is not known.

The sample consisted of PBMCs. The receptor was derived from a man aged 55 to 70 in good health and CMV-seropositive. This rearrangement joins TRBV6-6 to TRBJ2-7; D not resolved. The CDR3 protein is CASSYSRQTYEQYF. DNA of the CDR3: TGTGCCAGCAGTTACTCGAGGCAAACCTACGAGCAGTACTTC.